Reported below is one TCR beta chain. The antigen is unknown. Its ends do not fully match the called genes, so a read error is possible. This record belongs to a study of CD8 T cells in ankylosing spondylitis. Construction of TCR beta libraries was performed using quantitative 5'-RACE with molecular barcodes. In TCRdb, the 5' RACE reads were re-called with MiXCR into one record per CDR3 protein. The sample lists 750,000 to 850,000 distinct CDR3 sequences, about an eighth occurring once. The CDR3 covers 13 residues. CDR1 and CDR2 from the germline V gene are MNHEY and SVGEGT. Overall study findings and caveats: The authors reported significant enrichment of disease-linked clones in matched ankylosing spondylitis synovial fluid. Seemingly characteristic of ankylosing spondylitis blood was a TCR beta motif consisting of about 8 highly homologous variants.

The receptor's source is a male donor with ankylosing spondylitis. Material for sequencing was blood, either unsorted or a sorted T cell fraction (not recorded which). This chain joins TRBV6-2 or TRBV6-3 and TRBJ2-1; 7 bases fit TRBD1. The CDR3 DNA reads TGTGCCAGCAGTTACTACAGGGGCAATGAGCGGTTCTTC. Translation gives CASSYYRGNERFF.